This passage covers 13 T cell receptor beta chains from one sample sequenced in a study of T cell responses to AZD1222 COVID-19 vaccine listed by TCRdb under 2021. The library was built by means of the immunoSEQ multiplex PCR assay. TCRdb's version of the immuneACCESS table is confined to in-frame rearrangements and falls short of the full clone set. An unresolved V gene accounts for under half of the shortfall where checked; the remainder is of unknown origin. The sample table contains 130,000 or so clones; only one count was recorded for approximately 91% of them. About 2.1% of the sample is in the top ten clones. Explained via the paper, the time point label denotes: about 28 days (+/-7) after the second vaccine dose. This specimen consisted of peripheral blood, obtained 28 days after the second AZD1222 dose. These TCRs come from an adult who received the AZD1222 COVID-19 vaccine.

The rearrangement uses TRBV5-8 and TRBJ2-2; D is perhaps TRBD1 or TRBD2 (5 bases each). Germline V gives CDR1 SGHTS, CDR2 YDEGEE. V shed 6 bases and J shed 0 bases, with 21 bases lying between them. The CDR3 totals 18 residues. The CDR3 coding sequence is TGTGCCAGCACAGTGTCCGTTGACGGGACGCCGAACACCGGGGAGCTGTTTTTT. Translated: CASTVSVDGTPNTGELFF.

This clone has a single count. This chain connects TRBV11-2 to TRBJ1-1, with unresolved D. Germline-derived CDR1 and CDR2 are SGHAT and FQNNGV. The CDR3 runs to 13 residues. The germline V and J ends were trimmed by 5 bases and 2 bases, with 9 bases remaining between them. The CDR3 sequence is CASSAHTNTEAFF. The CDR3 coding sequence is TGTGCCAGCAGCGCCCATACTAACACTGAAGCTTTCTTT.

The chain joins TRBV18 to TRBJ1-2; TRBD1 matches 7 bases. With 4 bases clipped from V and 1 base from J, the junction kept 3 bases outside the gene matches. CDR1 and CDR2 (germline): KGHSH, LQKENI. The CDR3 runs to 14 residues. CDR3 region: CASSLGQFNYGYTF. The DNA of the CDR3 is TGTGCCAGCTCACTGGGACAGTTTAACTATGGCTACACCTTC.

The chain is built from TRBV5-8 and TRBJ1-6; the D is unclear. The CDR3 contains 17 residues. Trimming pared 1 base from V and 0 bases from J, leaving 11 bases between. The germline gives CDR1 SGHTS, CDR2 YDEGEE. For the CDR3, the DNA is TGTGCCAGCAGCTTGTATCCCACCCGCTCCTATAATTCACCCCTCCACTTT. Amino acids: CASSLYPTRSYNSPLHF.

The rearrangement joins TRBV3-1 (or the pseudogene TRBV3-2) to TRBJ1-1; TRBD1 agrees at 7 bases. Germline V gives CDR1 LGHDT, CDR2 YNNKEL (reference sequence). This CDR3 is built from 18 residues. The J segment lost 0 bases and the V segment lost 5 bases, leaving 15 bases of the junction unmatched. This CDR3 is CASSWDSPGGLMNTEAFF. Here the CDR3 DNA reads TGTGCCAGCAGCTGGGACAGCCCTGGGGGCCTTATGAACACTGAAGCTTTCTTT.

With respect to this clone: Other DNA sequences in the same sample also yield this CDR3. The chain joins TRBV4-1 to TRBJ2-5; D not resolved. The V end was cut by 1 base, the J end by 7 bases, with 4 bases between. This CDR3 region has 11 residues. From germline, CDR1 is MGHRA and CDR2 YSYEKL. The DNA of the CDR3 is TGCGCCAGCAGCCAAGGAGGGACCCAGTACTTC. Translation gives CASSQGGTQYF.

This clone was found once. This chain uses TRBV21-1 with TRBJ1-6. TRBV21-1 is given as a pseudogene. There are 15 residues in the CDR3. CDR3 in DNA: TGTGCCAGGGGCCGGGAGACAGTTAATAATTCACCCCTCCACTTT. Protein sequence: CARGRETVNNSPLHF.

The gene calls are TRBV19 and TRBJ2-1; 16 bases line up with TRBD2. The germline CDR1 and CDR2 sequences are LNHDA and SQIVND (reference sequence). Trimming at V came to 2 bases and at J to 1 base, leaving 5 bases not matched to a gene. The CDR3 runs to 19 residues. The CDR3 DNA reads as TGTGCCAGTAGTATACAGGGACTAGCGGGAGGGTTGTCCTACAATGAGCAGTTCTTC. It yields the protein CASSIQGLAGGLSYNEQFF.

This clone showed up just a few times. The chain joins TRBV30 to TRBJ2-5; 11 bases align to TRBD2. Trimming took 2 bases from V and 6 from J; bases not matched to a gene: 5. The CDR3 length is 14 residues. CDR1 and CDR2 (germline): GTSNPN, SVGIG (reference sequence). CDR3: CAWSRGLAVQTQYF. CDR3 nucleotide sequence: TGTGCCTGGAGTAGGGGACTAGCGGTGCAGACCCAGTACTTC.

The CDR3 region is CASSFFSRGQGAEAFF. The CDR3 DNA reads as TGTGCCAGCAGTTTTTTTAGTCGTGGACAGGGGGCTGAAGCTTTCTTT. V usage is TRBV27 and J usage is TRBJ1-1; 10 bases map to TRBD1. Per germline, CDR1 MNHEY and CDR2 SMNVEV (reference sequence). The CDR3 runs to 16 residues. The trim removed 3 bases at V and 6 bases at J, leaving 10 bases unmatched.

The V call is TRBV6-2 or TRBV6-3, the J call TRBJ1-3; D unresolved. CDR3 size: 15 residues. CDR1 and CDR2 (germline): MNHEY, SVGEGT. Trimming shortened V by 5 bases and J by 1 base, and 12 bases separated the two germline ends. For the CDR3, the DNA is TGTGCCAGCAGTCCGACACCAAGATCTGGAAACACCATATATTTT. It yields the protein CASSPTPRSGNTIYF.

The rearrangement joins TRBV11-3 to TRBJ1-1; D is ambiguous. The ends were cut back, 5 bases at V and 1 base at J, with 11 bases in the middle. CDR1 SGHNT and CDR2 YENEEA come from the germline V gene. This CDR3 comprises 14 residues. The DNA for the CDR3 is TGTGCCAGCAGCCTCCCCCCTGGGAACACTGAAGCTTTCTTT. Translation: CASSLPPGNTEAFF.

This sequence joins TRBV11-2 and TRBJ1-1, with D uncertain. CDR1 and CDR2 (germline): SGHAT, FQNNGV. V was shortened by 6 bases and J by 0 bases, with 5 bases between the two germline ends. The CDR3 has 12 amino acids. Here the CDR3 reads CASRSLNTEAFF. The CDR3 DNA sequence: TGTGCCAGCAGGTCCCTGAACACTGAAGCTTTCTTT.